One T cell receptor beta chain is described in this entry. This record comes from a study of technical replicates of blood from several donors. J gave up 5 bases and V 3 bases, and 6 bases lay outside the gene matches. The germline CDR1 and CDR2 sequences are SGHRS and YFSETQ. The CDR3 consists of 15 residues. Profiling relied on immunoSEQ multiplex PCR, and the TCRdb table lists in-frame clones only, not all of them. The sample shows under 100,000 clones, nearly 97% of them seen only once. This clonotype originated in a human donor in good health. The gene calls are TRBV5-1 and TRBJ1-1; 11 bases fit TRBD1. The source material was T cells isolated from PBMCs. The CDR3 DNA reads TGCGCCAGCAGCTGGGGACAGGGGGGTGAGACTGAAGCTTTCTTT. This codes for CASSWGQGGETEAFF.